The entry below gives a single T cell receptor (beta chain) sequence along with its context. The antigen remains unidentified. This specimen comes from a study of T cell repertoires in cytomegalovirus infection. One entry per CDR3 protein, called by TCRdb with MiXCR from the reads. The sample gives 200,000 or so distinct CDR3 sequences, 35% to 40% of which show up once; 55% to 70% is in the top ten. Germline CDR1 reads MNHEY; CDR2 reads SMNVEV (reference sequence). V lost 7 bases and J lost 3, with 16 bases in between. The CDR3 contains 16 residues. This material consisted of CD8+ T cells from cultured PBMCs, taken from culture after CMV antigen stimulation. J is TRBJ2-6 and V is TRBV27; D is uncertain. The receptor was derived from a human donor in good health (CMV status not recorded). Some clones in this sample may be carry-over from other donors' samples. The CDR3 region is CASTDGPFVGANVLTF. Here the CDR3 DNA reads TGTGCCAGCACCGACGGACCGTTCGTTGGGGCCAACGTCCTGACTTTC.